This TCR beta chain was sequenced for a study of patients and donors after allogeneic stem cell transplantation. V lost 5 bases and J 5 bases, leaving 9 bases between the germline ends. Germline CDR1 reads MNHNS; CDR2 reads SASEGT. The CDR3 totals 12 residues. This clonotype appeared a few times. TCRdb passed the RT-PCR reads through MiXCR, listing each CDR3 protein once. The repertoire holds about a million distinct CDR3 sequences, with more than 15% as singletons. Sequenced: blood, either unsorted or a sorted T cell fraction (not recorded which). V gene TRBV6-1 combines with J gene TRBJ1-1; D is undetermined. This TCR came from a human donor who was either an allogeneic HSCT recipient or a stem cell or donor lymphocyte infusion donor (not recorded which). It is not recorded whose cells these are; they may come from a transplant donor. The chain's CDR3 is CASSLQLTEAFF. The CDR3 DNA follows: TGTGCCAGCAGTTTACAGCTTACTGAAGCTTTCTTT.